The clone carrying this T cell receptor beta chain occurred a few times. Its antigen is as yet unknown. This record comes from a study of graft-versus-host responses after intestinal transplantation. Study-level background: All of the recipients had induction that used anti-thymocyte globulin, then tacrolimus and steroids for around three years. Broader study findings: Detected in recipient marrow were GvH clones, some of which were first observed in ileum or blood. An association linked early post-transplant HvG declines with peak circulating GvH clone levels. The presence of high graft-versus-host to host-versus-graft clonal ratios in allografts characterized patients with graft-donor T cell macrochimerism.

Germline CDR1 is MNHNY and CDR2 is SVGAGI (reference sequence). The CDR3 loop spans 15 amino acids. The V gene lost 7 bases and the J gene lost 3 bases, with 16 bases spanning the gap. Produced via immunoSEQ multiplex PCR; TCRdb's table is partial and in-frame only. The table lists 99,000 or so clones, 86% of them singletons, with over 1.3% in the top ten. The chain combines TRBV6-6 with TRBJ2-1; D is ambiguous. The sequences come from PBMCs, collected 255 days after intestinal transplant. This clonotype was obtained from a human patient who received an intestinal transplant, so some T cells may come from the graft donor. The CDR3 is CASIGKGVLYNEQFF. In DNA, the CDR3 is TGTGCCAGCATTGGAAAGGGCGTTCTCTACAATGAGCAGTTCTTC.